These T cell receptor beta chains were read from a single sample in a study of cytomegalovirus exposure and HLA in healthy donors. TCRdb's table, derived via immunoSEQ multiplex PCR, lists solely in-frame clones and lacks some. In all, the sample yields about 210,000 clones. The sequencing sample was made of PBMCs. The receptors derive from a woman aged 30 to 39 in good health and CMV-seropositive. Both conserved end residues are trimmed from each CDR3.

V gene,J gene,CDR3 length,CDR3 protein
TRBV2,TRBJ1-2,12,ASSEEAGGYGYT
TRBV19,TRBJ2-2,13,ASSVPGHNTGELF
TRBV14,TRBJ2-3,15,ASSQGLAGARRDTQY
TRBV7-2,TRBJ1-5,15,ASSPNQGGNSNQPQH
TRBV15,TRBJ2-3,12,ATSRTGIPDTQY
TRBV7-9,TRBJ1-6,13,ASSLAGNPNSPLH
TRBV5-1,TRBJ2-1,10,ASRRADNEQF
TRBV5-8,TRBJ1-6,14,ASSFIKSSYNSPLH
TRBV5-1,TRBJ2-1,12,ASSRQGVDHEQF
TRBV28,TRBJ1-1,12,ASSPYTGNTEAF
TRBV28,TRBJ1-1,14,ASSDDRGRLNTEAF
TRBV7-9,TRBJ2-5,13,ASSLGPGDGETQY
TRBV7-8,TRBJ1-1,14,ASSFPVGGLNTEAF
TRBV28,TRBJ2-7,14,ATSRRTTLTPNEQY
TRBV11-2,TRBJ1-3,11,ASSGYSGNTIY
TRBV10-3,TRBJ2-7,13,AISRTGGSSYEQY
TRBV5-1,TRBJ1-1,12,ASSYRGWDTEAF
TRBV7-9,TRBJ1-3,17,ASSFIISTGVRSGNTIY
TRBV30,TRBJ1-2,11,AWSYGGSDGYT
TRBV5-1,TRBJ2-1,12,ASRFSGGVGEQF
TRBV2,TRBJ2-7,11,ASRPGRTYEQY
TRBV6-6,TRBJ1-2,12,ASSSQGVGYGYT
TRBV14,TRBJ2-1,11,ASSQGARDRQF
TRBV4-3,TRBJ1-1,9,ASSQKGEAF